The entry below gives a single T cell receptor (beta chain) sequence along with its context. Germline-derived CDR1 and CDR2 are MNHNS and SASEGT. There are 15 residues in the CDR3. V lost 4 bases, J lost 0 bases, and 13 bases lay in between. The data were obtained in a study of cytomegalovirus exposure and HLA in healthy donors. Primers included in the PCR were 60 Vbeta and 13 Jbeta primers. Method: immunoSEQ multiplex PCR; TCRdb's copy keeps in-frame clones and lacks some. The sample shows hundreds of thousands of clones, around 80% of them seen only once. Input material: PBMCs. This sequence was found in a male donor in good health and CMV-seronegative. The V call is TRBV6-1, the J call TRBJ2-7, with D perhaps TRBD1 (5 bases). The CDR3 bases are TGTGCCAGCAGTGCGGACATTATGAGCTCCTACGAGCAGTACTTC. It specifies CASSADIMSSYEQYF.